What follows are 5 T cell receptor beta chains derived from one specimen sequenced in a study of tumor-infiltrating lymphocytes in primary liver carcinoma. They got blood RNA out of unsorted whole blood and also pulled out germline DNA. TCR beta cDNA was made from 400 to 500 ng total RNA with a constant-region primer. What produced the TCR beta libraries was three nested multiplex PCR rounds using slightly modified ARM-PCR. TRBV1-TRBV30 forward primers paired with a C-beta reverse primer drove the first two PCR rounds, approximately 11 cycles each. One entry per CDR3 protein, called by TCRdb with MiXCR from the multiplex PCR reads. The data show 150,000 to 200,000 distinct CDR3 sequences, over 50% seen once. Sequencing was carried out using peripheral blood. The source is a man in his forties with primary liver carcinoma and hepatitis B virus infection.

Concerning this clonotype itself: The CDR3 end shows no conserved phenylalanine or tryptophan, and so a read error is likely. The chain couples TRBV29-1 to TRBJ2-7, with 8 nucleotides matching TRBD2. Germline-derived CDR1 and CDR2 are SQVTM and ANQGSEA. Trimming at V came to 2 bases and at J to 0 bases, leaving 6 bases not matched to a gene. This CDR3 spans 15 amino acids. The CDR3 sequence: CSVESVSGSSYEQYI. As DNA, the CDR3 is TGCAGCGTTGAATCCGTGAGCGGGAGCTCCTACGAGCAGTACATC.

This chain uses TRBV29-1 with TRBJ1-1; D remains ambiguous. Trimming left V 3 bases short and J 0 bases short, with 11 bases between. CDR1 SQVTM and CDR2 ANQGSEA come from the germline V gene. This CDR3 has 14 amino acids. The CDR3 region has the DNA TGCAGCGTTGATGTGGGGTCCATGAACACTGAAGCTTTCTTT. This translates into CSVDVGSMNTEAFF.

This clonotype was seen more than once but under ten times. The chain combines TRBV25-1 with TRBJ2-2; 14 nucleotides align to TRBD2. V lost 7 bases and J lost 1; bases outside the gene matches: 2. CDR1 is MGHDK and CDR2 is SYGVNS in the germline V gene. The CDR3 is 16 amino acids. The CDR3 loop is CASKGLAGGNTGELFF. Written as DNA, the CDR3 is TGTGCCAGCAAAGGACTAGCGGGAGGGAACACCGGGGAGCTGTTTTTT. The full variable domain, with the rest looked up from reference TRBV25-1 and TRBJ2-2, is EADIYQTPRYLVIGTGKKITLECSQTMGHDKMYWYQQDPGMELHLIHYSYGVNSTEKGDLSSESTVSRIRTEHFPLTLESARPSHTSQYLCASKGLAGGNTGELFFGEGSRLTVL.

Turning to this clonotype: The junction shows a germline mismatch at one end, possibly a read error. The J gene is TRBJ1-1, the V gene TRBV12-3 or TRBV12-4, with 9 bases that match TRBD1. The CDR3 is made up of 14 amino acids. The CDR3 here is CAGSLQGAGTEAFF. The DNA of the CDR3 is TGTGCCGGCAGTCTACAGGGGGCAGGAACTGAAGCTTTCTTT.

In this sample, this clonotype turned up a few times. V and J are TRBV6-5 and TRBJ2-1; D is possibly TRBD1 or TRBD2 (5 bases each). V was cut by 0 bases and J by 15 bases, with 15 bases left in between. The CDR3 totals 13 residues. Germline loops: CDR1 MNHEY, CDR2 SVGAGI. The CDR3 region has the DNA TGTGCCAGCAGTTACTCTGTAGAAGGGACCCTGTTCTTC. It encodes CASSYSVEGTLFF.